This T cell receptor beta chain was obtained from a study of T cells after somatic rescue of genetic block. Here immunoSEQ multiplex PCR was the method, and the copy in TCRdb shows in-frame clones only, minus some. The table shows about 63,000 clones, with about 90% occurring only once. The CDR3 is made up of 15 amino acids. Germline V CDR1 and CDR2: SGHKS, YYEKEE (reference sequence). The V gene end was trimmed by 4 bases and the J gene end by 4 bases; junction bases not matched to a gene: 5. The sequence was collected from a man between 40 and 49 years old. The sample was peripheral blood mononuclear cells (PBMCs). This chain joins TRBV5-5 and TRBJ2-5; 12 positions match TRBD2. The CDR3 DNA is TGTGCCAGCAGCGCACTAGCGGGGGGACCAGAGACCCAGTACTTC. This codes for CASSALAGGPETQYF. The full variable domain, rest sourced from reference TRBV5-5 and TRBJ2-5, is DAGVTQSPTHLIKTRGQQVTLRCSPISGHKSVSWYQQVLGQGPQFIFQYYEKEERGRGNFPDRFSARQFPNYSSELNVNALLLGDSALYLCASSALAGGPETQYFGPGTRLLVL.